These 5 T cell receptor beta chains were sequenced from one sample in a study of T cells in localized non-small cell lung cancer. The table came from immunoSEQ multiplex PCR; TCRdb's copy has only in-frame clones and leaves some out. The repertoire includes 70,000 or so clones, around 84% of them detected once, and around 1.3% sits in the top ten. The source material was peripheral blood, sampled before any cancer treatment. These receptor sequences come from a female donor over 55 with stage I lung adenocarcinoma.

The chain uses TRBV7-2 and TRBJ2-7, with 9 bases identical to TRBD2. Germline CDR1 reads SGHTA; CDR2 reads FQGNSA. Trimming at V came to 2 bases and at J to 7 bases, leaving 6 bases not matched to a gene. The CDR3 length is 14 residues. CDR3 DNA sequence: TGTGCCAGCAGCTTATCTCCTAGCGGGAAGGAGCAGTACTTC. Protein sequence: CASSLSPSGKEQYF.

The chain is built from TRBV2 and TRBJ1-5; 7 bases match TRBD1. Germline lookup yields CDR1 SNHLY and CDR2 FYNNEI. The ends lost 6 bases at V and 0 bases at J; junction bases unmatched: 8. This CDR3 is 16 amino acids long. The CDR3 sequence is CASSEFRGVSNQPQHF. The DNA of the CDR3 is TGTGCCAGCAGCGAGTTCAGGGGGGTTAGCAATCAGCCCCAGCATTTT.

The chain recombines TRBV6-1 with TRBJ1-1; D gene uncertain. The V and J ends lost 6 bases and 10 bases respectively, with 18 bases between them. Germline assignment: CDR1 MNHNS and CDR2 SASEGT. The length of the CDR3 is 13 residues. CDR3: CASSLQQRGRAFF. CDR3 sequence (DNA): TGTGCCAGCAGCTTACAGCAGAGAGGGAGAGCTTTCTTT.

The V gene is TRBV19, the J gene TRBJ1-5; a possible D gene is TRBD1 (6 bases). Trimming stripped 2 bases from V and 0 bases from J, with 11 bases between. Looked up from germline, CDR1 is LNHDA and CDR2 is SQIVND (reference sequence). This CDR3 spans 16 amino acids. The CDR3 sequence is CASSINGQYSNQPQHF. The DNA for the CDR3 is TGTGCCAGTAGTATAAACGGACAGTATAGCAATCAGCCCCAGCATTTT.

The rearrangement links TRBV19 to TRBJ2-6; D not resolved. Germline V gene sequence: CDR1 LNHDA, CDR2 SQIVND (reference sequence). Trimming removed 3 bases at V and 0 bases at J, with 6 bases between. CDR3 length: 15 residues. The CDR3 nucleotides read TGTGCCAGTAGTATTTTCCACTCTGGGGCCAACGTCCTGACTTTC. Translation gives CASSIFHSGANVLTF.